This is a list of T cell receptor beta chains from one sample in a study of blood T cell repertoires in COVID-19. Using immunoSEQ multiplex PCR, the repertoire was profiled, and TCRdb retains in-frame clones only, with some absent. The sample lists about 20,000 clones; about four fifths were seen once. The specimen was peripheral blood. These receptors came from an elderly man with acute or convalescent COVID-19. Each CDR3 is given with its conserved first and last residue. Fields, in order: J gene, clone size, V gene, D gene, CDR3 DNA, CDR3 protein. The D gene is left open where the match is weak. Part of the rows lack a size; the others show once, few, many or a class for expanded clones.

J: TRBJ2-5; size: medium-sized; V: TRBV9; D: TRBD2; DNA: TGTGCCAGCAGCGCGAGGGCGGGAGGCCCTTTAGCAGAGACCCAGTACTTC; CDR3: CASSARAGGPLAETQYF
J: TRBJ2-7; size: .; V: TRBV19; D: TRBD1; DNA: TGTGCCAGTAGCGACAGGGTAAACTACGAGCAGTACTTC; CDR3: CASSDRVNYEQYF
J: TRBJ1-5; size: .; V: TRBV5-1; D: TRBD1; DNA: TGCGCCAGCAGCCCGGGACAGGGGGCTTGGGGCAATCAGCCCCAGCATTTT; CDR3: CASSPGQGAWGNQPQHF
J: TRBJ1-5; size: once; V: TRBV5-1; D: TRBD1; DNA: TGCGCCAGCAGCTTATCCGGGACAGCGAATCAGCCCCAGCATTTT; CDR3: CASSLSGTANQPQHF
J: TRBJ2-2; size: .; V: TRBV5-1; D: .; DNA: TGCGCCAGCAGCTTACGGACAGGGAGGGAAACCGGGGAGCTGTTTTTT; CDR3: CASSLRTGRETGELFF
J: TRBJ2-3; size: .; V: TRBV6-4; D: .; DNA: TGTGCCAGCAGTGACGGAGGGAGTGGCACAGATACGCAGTATTTT; CDR3: CASSDGGSGTDTQYF
J: TRBJ2-1; size: medium-sized; V: TRBV30; D: TRBD2; DNA: TGTGCCTGGAGATGGGGCGGGAGCAAGGGCAATGAGCAGTTCTTC; CDR3: CAWRWGGSKGNEQFF
J: TRBJ1-6; size: once; V: TRBV7-8; D: .; DNA: TGTGCCAGCAGCCCGAGGGAACTACGAAATTCACCCCTCCACTTT; CDR3: CASSPRELRNSPLHF
J: TRBJ2-2; size: .; V: TRBV23-1; D: TRBD2; DNA: TGCGCCAGCCTTGGACTAGCGGGAGACGGCCGAACCGGGGAGCTGTTTTTT; CDR3: CASLGLAGDGRTGELFF
J: TRBJ2-1; size: .; V: TRBV10-1; D: TRBD2; DNA: TGCGCCAGCAGTGCCCGACTAGCGGCATCCTACAATGAGCAGTTCTTC; CDR3: CASSARLAASYNEQFF